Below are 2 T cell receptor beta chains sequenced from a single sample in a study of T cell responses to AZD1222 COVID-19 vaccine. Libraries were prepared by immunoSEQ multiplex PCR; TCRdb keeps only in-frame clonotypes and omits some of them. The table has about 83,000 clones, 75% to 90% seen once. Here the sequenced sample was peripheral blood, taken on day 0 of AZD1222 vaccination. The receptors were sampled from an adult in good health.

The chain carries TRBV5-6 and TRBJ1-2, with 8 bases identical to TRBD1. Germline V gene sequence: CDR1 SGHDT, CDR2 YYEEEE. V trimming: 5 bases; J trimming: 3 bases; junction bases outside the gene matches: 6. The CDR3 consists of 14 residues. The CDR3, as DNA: TGTGCCAGCAGTTCTTGGACAGGGTACTATGGCTACACCTTC. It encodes CASSSWTGYYGYTF.

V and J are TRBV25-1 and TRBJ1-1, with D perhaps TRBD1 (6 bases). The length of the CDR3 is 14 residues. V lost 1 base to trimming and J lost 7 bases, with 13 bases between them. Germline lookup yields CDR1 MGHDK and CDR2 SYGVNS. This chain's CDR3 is CASSEFRGAVEAFF. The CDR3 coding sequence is TGTGCCAGCAGTGAATTCCGGGGGGCGGTTGAAGCTTTCTTT.